This TCR beta chain is from a study of sequential checkpoint blockade in melanoma. The table came from immunoSEQ multiplex PCR; TCRdb's copy has only in-frame clones and leaves some out. Of under 20,000 clones listed, around 66% are singletons. Regarding treatment: randomized to nivolumab then ipilimumab (arm A) or the reverse (arm B). The CDR3 runs to 13 residues. In germline, CDR1 is MNHEY, CDR2 SVGAGI. Unmatched junction bases numbered 2, after V lost 9 bases and J lost 2 bases. This chain uses TRBV6-5 with TRBJ2-1; 9 bases agree with TRBD2. The receptor was isolated from a human donor with melanoma. The starting material was CD8+ T cells sorted from blood (inferred from file names), obtained from a patient given nivolumab and ipilimumab in sequence. The CDR3 spells CASVAGAYNEQFF. In DNA form, the CDR3 reads TGTGCCAGTGTAGCGGGAGCCTACAATGAGCAGTTCTTC.